This is a list of T cell receptor beta chains from one sample in a study of CD8 T cells in Susac syndrome. Via MiXCR, TCRdb re-called the immunoSEQ multiplex PCR reads, giving one row per CDR3 protein. The sample contains approximately 200,000 distinct CDR3 sequences, approximately 94% of which appear only once. The material sequenced was CD4+ T cells from PBMCs. Source of these receptors: a human donor with multiple sclerosis. Each CDR3 is given with its conserved first and last residue. A D gene is named only where the DNA matches it firmly. Expanded clones get a size class; other rows say once, few or many, or leave the size out.

CDR3 DNA | CDR3 protein | V gene | clone size | D gene | J gene
TGTGCCAGCTCACCAAGCTTACAGCGGGTCTACAATGAGCAGTTCTTC | CASSPSLQRVYNEQFF | TRBV18 | . | . | TRBJ2-1
TGCAGTGCTGCCGGGACAGACAACACTGAAGCTTTCTTT | CSAAGTDNTEAFF | TRBV20-1 | . | TRBD1 | TRBJ1-1
TGCAGTGCTATACCCACCCTCACAGGGGAGAAAGCTTTCTTT | CSAIPTLTGEKAFF | TRBV20-1 | . | TRBD1 | TRBJ1-1
TGTGCCAGCAGTTTATCCCCCGGGACTAGGGCGGCCAATGAGCAGTTCTTC | CASSLSPGTRAANEQFF | TRBV27 | . | TRBD2 | TRBJ2-1
TGTGCCAGCAGCCCCCGGACAGATTCCCCCCACGAGCAGTACTTC | CASSPRTDSPHEQYF | TRBV9 | . | . | TRBJ2-7
TGTGCCAGCAGTTCCTCCCTAGCGGGGGCCCGGCATGAGCAGTTCTTC | CASSSSLAGARHEQFF | TRBV6-6 | . | TRBD2 | TRBJ2-1
TGTGCCAGCTCACCAGGGGGGGGTTCACCCCTCCACTTT | CASSPGGGSPLHF | TRBV18 | . | . | TRBJ1-6
TGTGCCAGCAGCTTGGATCTCGGTACCTACGAGCAGTACTTC | CASSLDLGTYEQYF | TRBV5-4 | . | . | TRBJ2-7
TGTGCCAGCAGGACAGGACAGTTGAACACTGAAGCTTTCTTT | CASRTGQLNTEAFF | TRBV2 | once | . | TRBJ1-1
TGCAGCGTGACCGACATCTCCTCCTACAATGAGCAGTTCTTC | CSVTDISSYNEQFF | TRBV29-1 | . | . | TRBJ2-1
TGTGCCAGCAGCCCTCGCGGGTCTGCAGCTTTCTTT | CASSPRGSAAFF | TRBV3-1 | . | . | TRBJ1-1
TGTGCCAGCAGTTCCCCTCGAGGAGAACTCGGCAATCAGCCCCAGCATTTT | CASSSPRGELGNQPQHF | TRBV28 | . | . | TRBJ1-5
TGTGCCAGCAGCGGACGACTAGGGTCTGGGGCCAACGTCCTGACTTTC | CASSGRLGSGANVLTF | TRBV9 | . | . | TRBJ2-6
TGTGCCAGCAGTGAGGGACCGAACTCCTACAATGAGCAGTTCTTC | CASSEGPNSYNEQFF | TRBV6-1 | . | . | TRBJ2-1
TGTGCCAGCAGCACAGGGTCGGACTATAATTCACCCCTCCACTTT | CASSTGSDYNSPLHF | TRBV3-1 | . | . | TRBJ1-6
TGTGCCAGCAGTTTCCGCCTCCGGGACAGGGGGTCGCAGTACTTC | CASSFRLRDRGSQYF | TRBV12-3/TRBV12-4 | . | TRBD1 | TRBJ2-7
TGTGCTAGTGGCCGCACCCTTGAAGCTTTCTTT | CASGRTLEAFF | TRBV12-5 | . | . | TRBJ1-1
TGTGCCAGCAGTGAAGCGCCGGCGGGGGGGCCCGGGGATACGCAGTATTTT | CASSEAPAGGPGDTQYF | TRBV6-1 | . | TRBD2 | TRBJ2-3
TGTGCCAGCAGCCTGGTTTTGGGGAACACTGAAGCTTTCTTT | CASSLVLGNTEAFF | TRBV7-8 | . | . | TRBJ1-1
TGCAGTGCTAGTTCTCTAGCGGGGGGGTTTTTGAATGAGCAGTTCTTC | CSASSLAGGFLNEQFF | TRBV20-1 | . | TRBD2 | TRBJ2-1
TGTGCCAGCAGCTCCTCCTATTCAAACATTCAGTACTTC | CASSSSYSNIQYF | TRBV7-9 | once | . | TRBJ2-4
TGCAGTGCTAGAGAGACCCAGTCTAGAAACACCATATATTTT | CSARETQSRNTIYF | TRBV20-1 | . | . | TRBJ1-3
TGCAGTGCAGCACCAGGAGCTTTCTTT | CSAAPGAFF | TRBV20-1 | once | . | TRBJ1-1